A selection of T cell receptor beta chains follows, all from one sample in a study of T cells in Graves' hyperthyroidism and ophthalmopathy. TCRdb analysed the multiplex PCR reads with MiXCR anew, one entry per CDR3 protein. The sample records hundreds of thousands of distinct CDR3 sequences, less than 15% being singletons. The sequencing input was blood. The receptors here all came from a woman aged 40 to 49 with Graves' hyperthyroidism. Each CDR3 is given with its conserved first and last residue. The listing skips clone size in some rows; elsewhere it reads once, few, many or a size class.

TRBV29-1	TRBJ2-2	.	CSAPGAGTGELFF
TRBV28	TRBJ2-5	many	CASSPGGVGAQYF
TRBV20-1	TRBJ2-5	.	CSARDPGLAGAKWETQYF
TRBV20-1	TRBJ2-7	few	CSARVREGLWYEQYF
TRBV20-1	TRBJ2-2	few	CSARGFEREVTGELFF
TRBV9	TRBJ2-5	many	CASSGIAGAEETQYF
TRBV27	TRBJ2-3	.	CASRSGGPVTDTQYF
TRBV4-1	TRBJ1-4	few	CASSQENRRREANEKLFF
TRBV20-1	TRBJ2-3	.	CSARDLMGGPDTQYF
TRBV20-1	TRBJ2-1	many	CSASLPGLADNEQFF
TRBV30	TRBJ2-5	many	CAWSSGETQYF
TRBV20-1	TRBJ2-7	.	CSALPRDRPSYEQYF
TRBV28	TRBJ1-2	many	CASTETVTNYGYTF
TRBV12-3/TRBV12-4	TRBJ2-1	.	CASSRWTPSSYNEQFF
TRBV20-1	TRBJ2-1	many	CSASSTDHYNEQFF
TRBV2	TRBJ1-1	many	CASIITEAFF
TRBV20-1	TRBJ2-7	many	CSASDRGNYEQYF
TRBV6-5	TRBJ2-3	.	CASSYSGTGVGDTQYF
TRBV7-9	TRBJ1-5	.	CASSLGQYQPQHF
TRBV20-1	TRBJ2-2	few	CSAPGPGSNTGELFF
TRBV12-3/TRBV12-4	TRBJ2-7	many	CASSMASGIYEQYF
TRBV20-1	TRBJ1-2	.	CSARTGNNYGYTF
TRBV30	TRBJ2-1	few	CAWTLAVEQFF
TRBV5-1	TRBJ1-5	once	CASSPGQSHSNQPQHF
TRBV2	TRBJ2-7	many	CASIRDSGTYEQYF
TRBV2	TRBJ1-2	.	CASSRDREDYGYTF
TRBV6-1	TRBJ2-5	many	CASSPRGGGAETQYF
TRBV20-1	TRBJ2-7	.	CSAEMGGQYF
TRBV7-3	TRBJ1-1	.	CASSSHPTGVTEAFF
TRBV18	TRBJ1-3	many	CASSPGQGRNTIYF
TRBV2	TRBJ2-3	many	CASSETGGTDTQYF
TRBV20-1	TRBJ1-3	.	CSARDRTGGNTIYF
TRBV6-1	TRBJ2-7	many	CASSTEAGGSYEQYF
TRBV2	TRBJ2-5	many	CASSREGTQETQYF
TRBV7-9	TRBJ1-1	many	CASRGQGSNTEAFF
TRBV4-2	TRBJ1-6	.	CASSQEQGPNSPLHF
TRBV4-2	TRBJ2-7	.	CASSQVSLGLNSYEQYF
TRBV5-4	TRBJ2-3	.	CASSFSSTPYTDTQYF
TRBV20-1	TRBJ2-1	many	CSANPGLAGARVTYNEQFF
TRBV12-3/TRBV12-4	TRBJ2-1	many	CASSPSSGFDEQFF
TRBV9	TRBJ2-7	many	CASSAGPGQPYEQYF
TRBV2	TRBJ2-1	few	CASVLGTRNNEQFF
TRBV30	TRBJ2-3	few	CAWSMGQGAGDTQYF
TRBV6-2/TRBV6-3	TRBJ1-1	.	CASSTAGTASNTEAFF
TRBV2	TRBJ2-5	many	CASAGGGVGETQYF
TRBV4-1	TRBJ2-7	many	CASSQDRQVTVSYEQYF
TRBV9	TRBJ1-1	.	CASSVGQDADTEAFF
TRBV19	TRBJ2-3	few	CASSPGHYTDTQYF
TRBV9	TRBJ2-6	.	CASSFQVSGANVLTF
TRBV9	TRBJ2-3	few	CASSVGGVDSDTQYF
TRBV20-1	TRBJ1-2	many	CSARGGEEGYGYTF
TRBV7-9	TRBJ2-3	many	CASSYGTGTDTQYF
TRBV2	TRBJ1-1	many	CASSDGGTEAFF
TRBV12-3/TRBV12-4	TRBJ2-1	.	CASREGLAGVYEQFF